The 24 T cell receptor beta chains listed next were all sequenced from one sample in a study of cytotoxic CD8 clonotypes in ibrutinib-treated CLL. This table comes from immunoSEQ multiplex PCR, and its TCRdb copy is limited to in-frame clones, with some not included. The sample lists some 300,000 clones, around four fifths seen once, with 5% to 7% in the top ten. Sequenced material: PBMCs, taken before ibrutinib treatment. The source is a human donor with chronic lymphocytic leukemia.

V gene TRBV4-1 combines with J gene TRBJ2-7, with 7 bases lining up with TRBD2. J lost 2 bases, V lost 4 bases, and 5 bases had no gene match. This CDR3 contains 14 residues. Per germline, CDR1 MGHRA and CDR2 YSYEKL. CDR3 in DNA: TGCGCCAGCAGCCCAGGACTAGTTGCCTACGAGCAGTACTTC. It is translated as CASSPGLVAYEQYF.

The rearrangement uses TRBV11-3 and TRBJ2-5; D not resolved. Trimming took off 5 bases at V and 5 bases at J, with 21 bases between the two ends. From germline, CDR1 is SGHNT and CDR2 YENEEA. The length of the CDR3 is 16 residues. The CDR3 DNA follows: TGTGCCAGCAGCCATGGGTTCGGGCCGCGAAGCGAGACCCAGTACTTC. It codes for CASSHGFGPRSETQYF.

In the case of this clone: The sample has other DNA sequences that encode this CDR3 too. CDR3 amino acids: CSASRGGYTF. The CDR3 DNA is TGCAGTGCTTCACGTGGCGGCTACACCTTC. The genes are TRBV20-1 and TRBJ1-2; D unresolved. CDR3 length equals 10 residues. Germline CDR1 DFQATT, CDR2 SNEGSKA (reference sequence). The ends were cut back, 5 bases at V and 8 bases at J, with 9 bases in the middle.

The rearrangement links TRBV11-2 to TRBJ1-2; possible D gene TRBD1, 5 bases. This CDR3 has 14 amino acids. Trimming pared 5 bases from V and 2 bases from J, leaving 12 bases between. Germline lookup yields CDR1 SGHAT and CDR2 FQNNGV. CDR3 DNA sequence: TGTGCCAGCAGCCAGGGCCAGGCCAACTATGGCTACACCTTC. As protein: CASSQGQANYGYTF.

The chain links TRBV7-6 to TRBJ2-7; D remains unclear. Germline V gene sequence: CDR1 SGHVS, CDR2 FNYEAQ. The germline V and J ends were trimmed by 0 bases and 2 bases, with 8 bases remaining between them. There are 14 residues in the CDR3. The DNA for the CDR3 is TGTGCCAGCAGCTTAGCGGTGGGCCCCTACGAGCAGTACTTC. The encoded protein is CASSLAVGPYEQYF. Using reference TRBV7-6 and TRBJ2-7 for the parts outside the CDR3, the full variable domain is GAGVSQSPRYKVTKRGQDVALRCDPISGHVSLYWYRQALGQGPEFLTYFNYEAQQDKSGLPNDRFSAERPEGSISTLTIQRTEQRDSAMYRCASSLAVGPYEQYFGPGTRLTVT.

The chain links TRBV4-2 to TRBJ1-2, with TRBD1 matching 8 bases. Trimming removed 0 bases from V and 4 bases from J; junction bases left unmatched: 16. Germline CDR1 is LGHNA and CDR2 is YNFKEQ. This CDR3 contains 19 residues. The CDR3, as DNA: TGTGCCAGCAGCCAAGATCCGGGCGTTCCCGCAGGGGGCTCCTATGGCTACACCTTC. This encodes CASSQDPGVPAGGSYGYTF.

V gene TRBV30 combines with J gene TRBJ1-2; D remains unclear. V lost 4 bases and J lost 4, with 13 bases in between. This CDR3 has 13 amino acids. Looked up from germline, CDR1 is GTSNPN and CDR2 is SVGIG (reference sequence). Written as DNA, the CDR3 is TGTGCCTGGATAAATTTCCCTGGCTATGGCTACACCTTC. This sequence encodes CAWINFPGYGYTF. The whole variable domain, filled in from reference TRBV30 and TRBJ1-2, reads SQTIHQWPATLVQPVGSPLSLECTVEGTSNPNLYWYRQAAGRGLQLLFYSVGIGQISSEVPQNLSASRPQDRQFILSSKKLLLSDSGFYLCAWINFPGYGYTFGSGTRLTVV.

The chain links TRBV7-3 to TRBJ1-4, with a possible D match to TRBD1 (5 bases). The ends were cut back, 5 bases at V and 6 bases at J, with 16 bases in the middle. This CDR3 has 15 residues. From germline, CDR1 is SGHTA and CDR2 FQGTGA. In DNA, the CDR3 is TGTGCCAGCAGCGCCCAGGGATCCCTCCATGAAAAACTGTTTTTT. Translating it yields CASSAQGSLHEKLFF.

The chain has TRBV10-3 and TRBJ2-7; the D is unclear. Trimming cost V 2 bases and J 4 bases, with 12 bases left between them. CDR1 and CDR2 (germline): ENHRY, SYGVKD. This CDR3 contains 14 residues. In nucleotides, the CDR3 is TGTGCCATCAGTGAGGACCTCAGTCGGTACGAGCAGTACTTC. Translation: CAISEDLSRYEQYF.

This chain links TRBV5-6 with TRBJ1-5; maybe TRBD1 (5 bases). Germline values: CDR1 SGHDT, CDR2 YYEEEE. V was cut by 2 bases and J by 1 base, with 10 bases left in between. CDR3 size: 15 residues. The CDR3 bases are TGTGCCAGCAGCTTCGGGGGTCTAAGCAATCAGCCCCAGCATTTT. Translation gives CASSFGGLSNQPQHF.

This clone was found once. V and J are TRBV7-2 and TRBJ2-7, with D perhaps matching TRBD1 (7 bases). V was clipped by 5 bases and J by 5 bases, with 19 bases between them. The CDR3 length is 15 residues. The germline gives CDR1 SGHTA, CDR2 FQGNSA. The CDR3 loop reads CASSTGQAWGDEQYF. In DNA, the CDR3 is TGTGCCAGCAGCACAGGACAGGCCTGGGGGGACGAGCAGTACTTC.

The CDR3 bases are TGTGCCAGCGAAGGGGGTCAGCCCCAGCATTTT. The encoded protein is CASEGGQPQHF. V gene TRBV6-1 combines with J gene TRBJ1-5; perhaps TRBD1 as D (6 bases). Germline CDR1 is MNHNS and CDR2 is SASEGT. V lost 8 bases, J lost 6 bases, and 8 bases lay in between. This CDR3 has 11 residues.

The gene calls are TRBV29-1 and TRBJ1-2; weak D call: TRBD1 (6 bases). Germline-derived CDR1 and CDR2 are SQVTM and ANQGSEA. The CDR3 is made up of 13 amino acids. The V end was cut by 7 bases, the J end by 7 bases, with 19 bases between. CDR3 sequence (DNA): TGCAGCGCCGAGACAGGCCCAGAGACTGGCTACACCTTC. Its protein is CSAETGPETGYTF. Using reference TRBV29-1 and TRBJ1-2 for the parts outside the CDR3, the full variable domain is SAVISQKPSRDICQRGTSLTIQCQVDSQVTMMFWYRQQPGQSLTLIATANQGSEATYESGFVIDKFPISRPNLTFSTLTVSNMSPEDSSIYLCSAETGPETGYTFGSGTRLTVV.

This rearrangement joins TRBV15 to TRBJ2-1; TRBD2 matches at 14 bases. The germline CDR1 and CDR2 sequences are LNHNV and YYDKDF (reference sequence). CDR3 size: 16 residues. The ends lost 2 bases at V and 8 bases at J; junction bases unmatched: 5. CDR3 loop: CATSRTQGLAGDEQFF. The CDR3 DNA sequence: TGTGCCACCAGCAGAACCCAGGGACTAGCGGGAGATGAGCAGTTCTTC.

This sequence joins TRBV4-3 and TRBJ2-7, with 13 bases fitting TRBD2. Germline V gives CDR1 LGHNA, CDR2 YSLEER. The CDR3 totals 17 residues. Trimming at V came to 0 bases and at J to 4 bases, leaving 6 bases not matched to a gene. The CDR3 sequence is CASSQDRQLAGGYEQYF. The CDR3 DNA reads as TGCGCCAGCAGCCAAGACCGCCAACTAGCGGGAGGGTACGAGCAGTACTTC.

This chain uses TRBV2 with TRBJ2-7, with 10 bases that match TRBD1. Germline loops: CDR1 SNHLY, CDR2 FYNNEI. The CDR3 runs 13 residues. Germline trimming cut 8 bases from V and 6 bases from J; bases unmatched to any gene: 7. For the CDR3, the DNA is TGTGCCAGCCTCGGGACAGGGGAAGGCGAGCAGTACTTC. The encoded protein is CASLGTGEGEQYF.

The chain joins TRBV9 to TRBJ1-2; D perhaps matches TRBD1 (5 bases). Trimming cost V 6 bases and J 2 bases, with 14 bases left between them. Germline assignment: CDR1 SGDLS and CDR2 YYNGEE. This CDR3 region has 14 residues. The CDR3 sequence is CASNVIRDNYGYTF. The CDR3 nucleotides are TGTGCCAGCAACGTTATTCGGGACAACTATGGCTACACCTTC.

The rearrangement links TRBV28 to TRBJ2-7; D uncertain. The CDR3 has 11 amino acids. V lost 7 bases, J lost 3 bases, and 7 bases lay in between. From germline, CDR1 is MDHEN and CDR2 SYDVKM. CDR3 loop: CASTSVYEQYF. The CDR3, as DNA: TGTGCCAGCACGTCCGTCTACGAGCAGTACTTC.

The rearrangement links TRBV6-1 to TRBJ2-2; D unclear. V lost 8 bases, J lost 5 bases, and 9 bases lay in between. This CDR3 comprises 12 residues. Per the germline V gene, CDR1 is MNHNS and CDR2 is SASEGT. The CDR3 is CASGLITGELFF. DNA of the CDR3: TGTGCCAGCGGTCTTATTACCGGGGAGCTGTTTTTT.

The chain couples TRBV7-2 to TRBJ1-2; 7 nucleotides align to TRBD1. Germline V gene lookup returns CDR1 SGHTA and CDR2 FQGNSA. This CDR3 comprises 16 residues. V lost 3 bases and J lost 7; bases outside the gene matches: 14. CDR3 bases: TGTGCCAGCAGCTTGTTATTTCGTACAGGGGCACGTGGCTACACCTTC. This codes for CASSLLFRTGARGYTF.

The DNA for the CDR3 is TGCAGCACTCAATCCCGGGTCGAAAAGGAGACCCAGTACTTC. This translates into CSTQSRVEKETQYF. The V and J genes are TRBV29-1 and TRBJ2-5; D call uncertain. V was trimmed by 8 bases and J by 5 bases, leaving 21 bases between them. The CDR3 runs to 14 residues. Germline assignment: CDR1 SQVTM and CDR2 ANQGSEA.

The V call is TRBV5-6, the J call TRBJ2-1, with a weak D call TRBD2 (5 bases). Looked up from germline, CDR1 is SGHDT and CDR2 is YYEEEE. This CDR3 has 14 residues. V lost 3 bases and J lost 6, with 13 bases in between. DNA for the CDR3: TGTGCCAGCAGCTATGTCGGGGAGCTCAATGAGCAGTTCTTC. It translates to CASSYVGELNEQFF.

The rearrangement joins TRBV7-9 to TRBJ2-7; 9 bases match TRBD2. Germline V gene lookup returns CDR1 SEHNR and CDR2 FQNEAQ (reference sequence). With 1 base clipped from V and 2 bases from J, the junction kept 3 bases outside the gene matches. The CDR3 contains 15 residues. The CDR3 region is CASSLGSSGTYEQYF. CDR3 in DNA: TGTGCCAGCAGCTTAGGGTCTAGCGGGACCTACGAGCAGTACTTC.

The chain carries TRBV18 and TRBJ2-2; TRBD2 matches at 11 bases. The CDR3 has 16 amino acids. Germline CDR1 and CDR2: KGHSH and LQKENI. The junction had 9 bases not matched to a gene; V was cut back by 6 bases and J by 6 bases. CDR3 amino acids: CASSPTSGSIPGELFF. For the CDR3, the DNA is TGTGCCAGCTCGCCTACTAGCGGGAGTATTCCCGGGGAGCTGTTTTTT.